One and the same sample provided the 12 T cell receptor beta chains below, sequenced in a study of T cells in Graves' hyperthyroidism and ophthalmopathy. Regions amplified from RNA transcripts were the TCR beta CDR3 regions. TCR CDR3 underwent first-round RT-PCR with the HTBI primer set. Using its own MiXCR run on the multiplex PCR reads, TCRdb lists one record per CDR3 protein. Seen here are under 350,000 distinct CDR3 sequences, more than 15% observed once, and the top ten hold less than 70%. The sequenced sample consisted of blood. These receptors were collected from a woman in her sixties or seventies with Graves' ophthalmopathy.

This clonotype was counted at least ten times. The chain links TRBV2 to TRBJ1-6, with D uncertain. Germline values: CDR1 SNHLY, CDR2 FYNNEI. V gave up 4 bases and J gave up 0 bases, with 10 bases separating them. The CDR3 loop spans 16 amino acids. The CDR3 DNA sequence: TGTGCCAGCAGTGTAGCTGCGAGCTCCTATAATTCACCCCTCCACTTT. It translates to CASSVAASSYNSPLHF.

This clonotype was seen repeatedly, ten times or more. J is TRBJ2-5 and V is TRBV7-2; 7 bases map to TRBD2. Germline V gives CDR1 SGHTA, CDR2 FQGNSA. V was clipped by 2 bases and J by 2 bases; unmatched bases: 5. This CDR3 contains 15 residues. DNA of the CDR3: TGTGCCAGCAGCTTAAGACGGGGGGTTCAAGAGACCCAGTACTTC. Translated: CASSLRRGVQETQYF.

J is TRBJ1-2 and V is TRBV2, with a weak D call TRBD1 (6 bases). V was pared by 2 bases and J by 8 bases, with 15 bases between. Germline V gene data show CDR1 as SNHLY and CDR2 as FYNNEI. This CDR3 comprises 14 residues. This chain's CDR3 is CASSESPGTFGYTF. The DNA of the CDR3 is TGTGCCAGCAGTGAATCCCCCGGGACATTCGGCTACACCTTC.

Many counts were recorded for this clonotype. The rearrangement uses TRBV3-1 and TRBJ2-7; D perhaps matches TRBD1 (5 bases). This CDR3 contains 13 residues. Germline-derived CDR1 and CDR2 are LGHDT and YNNKEL (reference sequence). V was cut by 4 bases and J by 6 bases, with 13 bases left in between. This chain's CDR3 is CASSPDQGIEQYF. CDR3 coding DNA: TGTGCCAGCAGCCCAGATCAGGGAATCGAGCAGTACTTC.

V is TRBV7-2 and J is TRBJ2-7, with TRBD2 identical over 8 bases. This CDR3 comprises 16 residues. V was pared by 5 bases and J by 1 base, with 10 bases of the junction left unmatched. The germline V gene has CDR1 SGHTA and CDR2 FQGNSA. The CDR3 nucleotides read TGTGCCAGCAGCCAAGAGCTCGCGGGGGGTTCCTACGAGCAGTACTTC. It translates to CASSQELAGGSYEQYF. Full variable domain (missing parts from reference TRBV7-2 and TRBJ2-7): GAGVSQSPSNKVTEKGKDVELRCDPISGHTALYWYRQSLGQGLEFLIYFQGNSAPDKSGLPSDRFSAERTGGSVSTLTIQRTQQEDSAVYLCASSQELAGGSYEQYFGPGTRLTVT.

This clonotype was seen a handful of times. The V and J genes are TRBV29-1 and TRBJ2-6, with D possibly matching TRBD2 (6 bases). The ends were cut back, 4 bases at V and 2 bases at J, with 6 bases in the middle. The CDR3 runs to 13 residues. The V gene's germline CDR1 is SQVTM and CDR2 ANQGSEA. CDR3 nucleotides: TGCAGCGTTGGCGGGACTGGGGCCAACGTCCTGACTTTC. Amino acids: CSVGGTGANVLTF.

This clonotype was seen repeatedly, ten times or more. This chain links TRBV2 with TRBJ1-2; D unclear. V was cut by 8 bases and J by 0 bases, with 19 bases left in between. The germline V gene has CDR1 SNHLY and CDR2 FYNNEI. This CDR3 comprises 16 residues. This CDR3 is CASFALGIPSNYGYTF. DNA for the CDR3: TGTGCCAGCTTTGCCCTGGGTATTCCCTCTAACTATGGCTACACCTTC.

This clonotype appeared many times. The rearrangement links TRBV28 to TRBJ1-4; 7 bases match TRBD1. After removal of 4 bases from V and 4 bases from J, the junction contained 12 bases not matched to a gene. CDR1 and CDR2 from the germline V gene are MDHEN and SYDVKM. This CDR3 region has 17 residues. CDR3 sequence: CASSWGQPARYNEKLFF. For the CDR3, the DNA is TGTGCCAGCAGTTGGGGACAGCCCGCAAGATATAATGAAAAACTGTTTTTT.

The chain couples TRBV5-5 to TRBJ2-3; 7 bases are a match to TRBD1. V lost 3 bases to trimming and J lost 2 bases; unmatched junction nucleotides: 6. Germline loops: CDR1 SGHKS, CDR2 YYEKEE (reference sequence). There are 15 residues in the CDR3. The DNA for the CDR3 is TGTGCCAGCAGCTCCCGACAGGGAGCCACAGATACGCAGTATTTT. Protein sequence: CASSSRQGATDTQYF.

The rearrangement uses TRBV6-2 or TRBV6-3 and TRBJ2-1; no definite D call. Germline assignment: CDR1 MNHEY and CDR2 SVGEGT. Trimming shortened V by 2 bases and J by 10 bases, and 9 bases separated the two germline ends. The CDR3 is made up of 12 amino acids. CDR3 residues: CASSYGLQEQFF. CDR3 DNA: TGTGCCAGCAGTTACGGTCTTCAGGAGCAGTTCTTC.

This rearrangement joins TRBV10-3 to TRBJ2-5; D possibly corresponds to TRBD2 (5 bases). CDR3 length equals 16 residues. V was trimmed by 6 bases and J by 5 bases, leaving 22 bases between them. Germline V gene lookup returns CDR1 ENHRY and CDR2 SYGVKD. CDR3 nucleotide sequence: TGTGCCATCAGCGGCCGGGATGGGGTCCCGCCGGAGACCCAGTACTTC. Its translation is CAISGRDGVPPETQYF.

As concerns this clonotype: Just one base apart from a much larger clone, this may be a read error. The chain carries TRBV20-1 and TRBJ2-5; D gene ambiguous. The germline V gene encodes CDR1 DFQATT and CDR2 SNEGSKA (reference sequence). The CDR3 totals 15 residues. Trimming cost V 0 bases and J 0 bases, with 11 bases left between them. The CDR3 DNA reads TGCAGTGCTAGAGAGTGGGCCAATTACCAAGAGACCCAGTACTTC. Protein product: CSAREWANYQETQYF.